The next 27 T cell receptor beta chains were all read from a single sample in a study of cytomegalovirus exposure and HLA in healthy donors. The PCR used 60 Vbeta and 13 Jbeta primers. This table comes from immunoSEQ multiplex PCR, and its TCRdb copy is limited to in-frame clones, with some not included. The sample holds some 190,000 clones, about three quarters seen once. Sequences were obtained from PBMCs. The receptor set was obtained from a man in his late teens or twenties in good health and CMV-seronegative.

This clone has a handful of counts. V is TRBV4-2 and J is TRBJ2-7; a possible D gene is TRBD1 (6 bases). V was trimmed by 0 bases and J by 6 bases, leaving 15 bases between them. The CDR3 runs 15 residues. Looked up from germline, CDR1 is LGHNA and CDR2 is YNFKEQ. CDR3 sequence reads: CASSQDHHRATEQYF. The CDR3 bases are TGTGCCAGCAGCCAAGATCATCACAGGGCTACCGAGCAGTACTTC.

In this sample, this clone turned up a few times. The CDR3 end shows no conserved phenylalanine or tryptophan, and so a read error is likely. Because the CDR3's place on the DNA is in doubt, the DNA is left out and the CDR3 is given as listed by TCRdb. The rearrangement links TRBV5-6 to TRBJ1-1. The CDR3 length equals 8 residues, ends included. CDR1 and CDR2 from the germline V gene are SGHDT and YYEEEE. This chain's CDR3 is CASSTAGG.

Written as DNA, the CDR3 is TGTGCCAGCAGCCCGACAGACAATGAGCAGTTCTTC. Protein product: CASSPTDNEQFF. The rearrangement uses TRBV9 and TRBJ2-1, with a tentative D call TRBD1 (5 bases). This CDR3 is 12 amino acids long. Trimming took off 4 bases at V and 5 bases at J, with 7 bases between the two ends. Germline V CDR1 and CDR2: SGDLS, YYNGEE.

The sample holds a few counts of this clone. The gene calls are TRBV5-1 and TRBJ2-2, with D perhaps matching TRBD1 (5 bases). V lost 0 bases and J 6 bases, leaving 12 bases between the germline ends. CDR3 length equals 15 residues. The germline V gene encodes CDR1 SGHRS and CDR2 YFSETQ. The CDR3 protein is CASSLVAGRAGELFF. The CDR3 DNA is TGCGCCAGCAGCTTGGTAGCAGGGCGAGCCGGGGAGCTGTTTTTT.

The genes are TRBV27 and TRBJ1-2; no clear D. Trimming pared 2 bases from V and 1 base from J, leaving 11 bases between. The CDR3 has 15 residues. Germline lookup yields CDR1 MNHEY and CDR2 SMNVEV (reference sequence). CDR3 bases: TGTGCCAGCAGTTTAAGCAGGAATATTAACTATGGCTACACCTTC. Amino acid sequence: CASSLSRNINYGYTF.

The V call is TRBV7-3, the J call TRBJ1-1, with D perhaps matching TRBD1 (6 bases). This CDR3 has 15 amino acids. The V end was cut by 5 bases, the J end by 11 bases, with 24 bases between. CDR1 and CDR2 (germline): SGHTA, FQGTGA. CDR3 residues: CASSDQPSQGRGAFF. CDR3 in DNA: TGTGCCAGCAGCGACCAGCCCAGTCAGGGGAGGGGGGCTTTCTTT.

A few counts support this clone. The chain has TRBV4-3 and TRBJ2-1; 9 bases fit TRBD2. This CDR3 contains 15 residues. Unmatched junction bases numbered 5, after V lost 2 bases and J lost 6 bases. The germline V gene has CDR1 LGHNA and CDR2 YSLEER. DNA for the CDR3: TGCGCCAGCAGCCAATTAGCGGGAGTTACCAATGAGCAGTTCTTC. Translated, it gives CASSQLAGVTNEQFF.

The genes are TRBV2 and TRBJ1-2; perhaps TRBD1 as D (5 bases). V was cut by 4 bases and J by 1 base, with 7 bases left in between. The length of the CDR3 is 13 residues. The germline V gene encodes CDR1 SNHLY and CDR2 FYNNEI. The CDR3, as DNA: TGTGCCAGCAGTGGACAGATTAACTATGGCTACACCTTC. This gives the protein CASSGQINYGYTF.

The V gene is TRBV29-1, the J gene TRBJ2-1; 7 bases align to TRBD2. CDR3 length: 13 amino acids. Germline values: CDR1 SQVTM, CDR2 ANQGSEA. Trimming at V came to 6 bases and at J to 4 bases, leaving 6 bases not matched to a gene. The CDR3 reads CSVFRDYYNEQFF. The CDR3 bases are TGCAGCGTCTTCCGGGACTATTACAATGAGCAGTTCTTC.

This rearrangement joins TRBV4-2 to TRBJ1-2; tentatively, D is TRBD1 (6 bases). Trimming took 4 bases from V and 5 from J, leaving 17 bases between them. Germline CDR1 and CDR2: LGHNA and YNFKEQ. This CDR3 contains 15 residues. Here the CDR3 DNA reads TGTGCCAGCAGCCCAACCCCACAGGGTCCATATGGCTACACCTTC. Protein sequence: CASSPTPQGPYGYTF.

The chain employs TRBV7-9 and TRBJ1-4; 7 bases fit TRBD1. J was trimmed by 7 bases and V by 4 bases; bases with no gene match: 6. Germline CDR1 is SEHNR and CDR2 is FQNEAQ (reference sequence). The CDR3 length is 14 residues. CDR3 coding DNA: TGTGCCAGCAGCTCGACAGGGAGGAGTGAAAAACTGTTTTTT. Protein sequence: CASSSTGRSEKLFF.

The genes are TRBV11-2 and TRBJ2-5, with 8 bases identical to TRBD2. V lost 2 bases and J lost 5; bases outside the gene matches: 10. CDR1 and CDR2 from the germline V gene are SGHAT and FQNNGV. The CDR3 runs 16 residues. DNA for the CDR3: TGTGCCAGCAGCTTATTGTGGGATAGCGGGGTTGAGACCCAGTACTTC. The encoded protein is CASSLLWDSGVETQYF.

The chain uses TRBV19 and TRBJ1-2; 9 bases align to TRBD1. The germline V gene has CDR1 LNHDA and CDR2 SQIVND (reference sequence). V was pared by 5 bases and J by 8 bases, with 6 bases of the junction left unmatched. This CDR3 is built from 13 residues. CDR3 in amino acids: CASSVTGGEGYTF. Written as DNA, the CDR3 is TGTGCCAGTAGTGTGACAGGGGGGGAAGGCTACACCTTC.

The chain is built from TRBV6-6 and TRBJ1-4; 8 bases map to TRBD1. The CDR3 contains 15 residues. The germline V gene has CDR1 MNHNY and CDR2 SVGAGI (reference sequence). V dropped 5 bases and J dropped 8; count of bases not matched to a gene: 10. The CDR3 region has the DNA TGTGCCAGCAGTCTTACAGGGGGATCTGGGGAAAAACTGTTTTTT. It specifies CASSLTGGSGEKLFF.

This chain links TRBV5-6 with TRBJ2-7, with 9 bases that match TRBD1. The CDR3 is 14 amino acids. V was clipped by 4 bases and J by 7 bases; unmatched bases: 9. CDR1 SGHDT and CDR2 YYEEEE come from the germline V gene. CDR3 in amino acids: CASSLLGTGQEQYF. The CDR3 DNA reads as TGTGCCAGCAGCCTATTGGGGACAGGGCAGGAGCAGTACTTC.

The CDR3 DNA reads TGTGCCAGCAGCCCAAAGGACGCACTAGCGGGGGGGCACACAGATACGCAGTATTTT. Its translation is CASSPKDALAGGHTDTQYF. The chain has TRBV11-2 and TRBJ2-3; 13 nucleotides align to TRBD2. The CDR3 has 19 amino acids. The V segment lost 5 bases and the J segment 2 bases; nucleotides outside the gene matches: 13. Per germline, CDR1 SGHAT and CDR2 FQNNGV.

The rearrangement joins TRBV6-1 to TRBJ1-1; D perhaps matches TRBD1 (5 bases). Trimming removed 6 bases from V and 0 bases from J, with 8 bases in between. Looked up from germline, CDR1 is MNHNS and CDR2 is SASEGT. This CDR3 is 13 amino acids long. CDR3 in amino acids: CASRKQVNTEAFF. In DNA form, the CDR3 reads TGTGCCAGCAGAAAACAGGTGAACACTGAAGCTTTCTTT.

This chain uses TRBV30 with TRBJ2-7; 9 bases are a match to TRBD1. The CDR3 totals 14 residues. Germline V gene data show CDR1 as GTSNPN and CDR2 as SVGIG (reference sequence). Trimming took 3 bases from V and 4 from J; bases not matched to a gene: 7. The CDR3 spells CAWRPRQGVYEQYF. For the CDR3, the DNA is TGTGCCTGGAGACCACGACAGGGGGTATACGAGCAGTACTTC.

J is TRBJ2-2 and V is TRBV23-1, with D perhaps TRBD2 (5 bases). TRBV23-1 has ORF status, its function being uncertain. The CDR3 runs to 16 residues. V lost 7 bases and J 7 bases, leaving 22 bases between the germline ends. CDR3 region: CASTPPLPIAGGELFF. The CDR3 DNA sequence: TGCGCCAGCACCCCCCCCCTACCGATTGCGGGCGGGGAGCTGTTTTTT.

The chain carries TRBV21-1 and TRBJ2-7; the listed D gene, TRBD1, was not tested against the DNA. TRBV21-1 is tagged as a pseudogene. CDR3 size: 15 residues. The CDR3 reads CASSKDRATLAEQYF. For the CDR3, the DNA is TGTGCCAGCAGCAAAGACAGGGCCACCTTGGCCGAGCAGTACTTC.

This clone was counted between two and nine times. The rearrangement links TRBV19 to TRBJ2-1; 10 bases align to TRBD2. The V gene end was trimmed by 7 bases and the J gene end by 6 bases; junction bases not matched to a gene: 12. The CDR3 totals 16 residues. Germline-derived CDR1 and CDR2 are LNHDA and SQIVND (reference sequence). CDR3 sequence (DNA): TGTGCCAGTAAGTCCCCAGCGGGGGGGCTTGGCAATGAGCAGTTCTTC. Protein product: CASKSPAGGLGNEQFF.

The chain uses TRBV7-2 and TRBJ2-5, with 9 bases matching TRBD2. The germline V gene encodes CDR1 SGHTA and CDR2 FQGNSA. With V trimmed by 5 bases and J by 4 bases, 14 bases remained unmatched. This CDR3 spans 17 amino acids. The CDR3 sequence: CASSLLGLSGRTETQYF. The CDR3, as DNA: TGTGCCAGCAGCCTACTCGGGCTAAGCGGGAGGACAGAGACCCAGTACTTC.

The CDR3 loop is CASSPLAGGHYEQYF. Written as DNA, the CDR3 is TGTGCCAGCAGCCCACTAGCGGGGGGGCATTACGAGCAGTACTTC. The chain recombines TRBV7-9 with TRBJ2-7, with TRBD2 matching over 13 bases. Trimming removed 5 bases from V and 4 bases from J; junction bases left unmatched: 5. Germline V gene data show CDR1 as SEHNR and CDR2 as FQNEAQ (reference sequence). The length of the CDR3 is 15 residues.

A word on this clone: At one end, the junction sequence differs from germline, possibly due to a read error. The chain employs TRBV9 and TRBJ2-3; 10 bases map to TRBD1. Germline V gives CDR1 SGDLS, CDR2 YYNGEE. The CDR3 runs to 17 residues. CDR3 loop: CASGVEGQGLSTDTQYF. CDR3 bases: TGTGCCAGCGGCGTAGAGGGACAGGGGTTAAGCACAGATACGCAGTATTTT.

The genes are TRBV19 and TRBJ1-1; D call uncertain. V lost 6 bases and J 1 base, leaving 12 bases between the germline ends. CDR1 and CDR2 from the germline V gene are LNHDA and SQIVND (reference sequence). The CDR3 extends over 14 amino acids. The CDR3: CASRLSNENTEAFF. In DNA form, the CDR3 reads TGTGCCAGTAGACTATCGAACGAGAACACTGAAGCTTTCTTT. Variable domain in full (rest from reference TRBV19 and TRBJ1-1): DGGITQSPKYLFRKEGQNVTLSCEQNLNHDAMYWYRQDPGQGLRLIYYSQIVNDFQKGDIAEGYSVSREKKESFPLTVTSAQKNPTAFYLCASRLSNENTEAFFGQGTRLTVV.

On this clone itself: The sample holds other DNA sequences that translate to the same CDR3. The chain employs TRBV18 and TRBJ1-1, with D maybe TRBD1 (5 bases). CDR1 is KGHSH, CDR2 LQKENI, per germline. There are 14 residues in the CDR3. Trimming took 0 bases from V and 3 from J, leaving 8 bases between them. The CDR3 sequence: CASSPPPGDTEAFF. Here the CDR3 DNA reads TGTGCCAGCTCACCACCGCCGGGGGACACTGAAGCTTTCTTT.

The chain uses TRBV5-5 and TRBJ2-1; 7 bases fit TRBD2. The V gene end was trimmed by 2 bases and the J gene end by 4 bases; junction bases not matched to a gene: 9. Looked up from germline, CDR1 is SGHKS and CDR2 is YYEKEE (reference sequence). The CDR3 covers 16 residues. The CDR3 is CASSLGEGRVYNEQFF. The CDR3 nucleotides are TGTGCCAGCAGCTTAGGCGAGGGGAGGGTTTACAATGAGCAGTTCTTC. The full variable domain, with the rest looked up from reference TRBV5-5 and TRBJ2-1, is DAGVTQSPTHLIKTRGQQVTLRCSPISGHKSVSWYQQVLGQGPQFIFQYYEKEERGRGNFPDRFSARQFPNYSSELNVNALLLGDSALYLCASSLGEGRVYNEQFFGPGTRLTVL.